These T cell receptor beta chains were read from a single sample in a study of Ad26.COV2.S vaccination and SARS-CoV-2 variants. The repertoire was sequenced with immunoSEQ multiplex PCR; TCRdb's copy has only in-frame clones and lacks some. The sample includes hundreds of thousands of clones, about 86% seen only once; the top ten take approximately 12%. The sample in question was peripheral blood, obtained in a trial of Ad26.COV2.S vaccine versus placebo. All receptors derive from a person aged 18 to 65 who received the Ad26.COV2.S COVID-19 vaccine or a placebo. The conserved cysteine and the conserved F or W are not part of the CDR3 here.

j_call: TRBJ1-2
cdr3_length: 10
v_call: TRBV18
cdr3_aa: ASSPQDYGYT

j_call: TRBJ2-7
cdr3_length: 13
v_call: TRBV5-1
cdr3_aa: ASSLKPGQGSEQY

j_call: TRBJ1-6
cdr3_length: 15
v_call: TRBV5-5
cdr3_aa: ASSLTRQGSYNSPLH

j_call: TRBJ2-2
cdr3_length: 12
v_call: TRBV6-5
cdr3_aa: ASRTLAGSGELF

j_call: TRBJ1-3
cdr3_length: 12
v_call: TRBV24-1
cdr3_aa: ASDRESSGNTIY

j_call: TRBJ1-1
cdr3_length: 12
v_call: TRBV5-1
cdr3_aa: ASSFQGADTEAF

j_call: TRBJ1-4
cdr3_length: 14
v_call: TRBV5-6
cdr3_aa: ASSSRLGDTYEKLF

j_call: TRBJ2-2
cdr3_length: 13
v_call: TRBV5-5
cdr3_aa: ASSSGQLNTGELF

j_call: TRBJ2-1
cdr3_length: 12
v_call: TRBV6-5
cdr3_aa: ASKLAVDYNEQF

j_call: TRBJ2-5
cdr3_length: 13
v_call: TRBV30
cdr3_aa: AWSGTSGRGETQY

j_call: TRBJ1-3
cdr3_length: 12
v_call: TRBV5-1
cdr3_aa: ASSLDDTGNTIY

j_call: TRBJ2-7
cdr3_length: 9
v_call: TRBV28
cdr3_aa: ASTLGYEQY

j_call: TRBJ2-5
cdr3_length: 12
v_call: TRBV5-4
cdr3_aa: ASSADLNQETQY

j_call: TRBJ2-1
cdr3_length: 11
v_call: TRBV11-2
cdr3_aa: ASSLEEWGEQF

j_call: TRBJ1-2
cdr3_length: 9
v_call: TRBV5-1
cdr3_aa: ASSLGGGYT

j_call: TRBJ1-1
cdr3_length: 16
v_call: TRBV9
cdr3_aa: ASSVGFQLTHLLTEAF

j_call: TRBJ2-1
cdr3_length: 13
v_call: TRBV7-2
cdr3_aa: ASSSGQGTLQEQF

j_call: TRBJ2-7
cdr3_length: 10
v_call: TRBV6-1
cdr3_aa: ASSETLGEQY

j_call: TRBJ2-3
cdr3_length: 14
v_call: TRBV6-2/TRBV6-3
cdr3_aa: ASSYEGSGFTDTQY

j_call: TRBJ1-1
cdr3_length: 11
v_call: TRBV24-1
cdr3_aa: ATSEGGRRGAF

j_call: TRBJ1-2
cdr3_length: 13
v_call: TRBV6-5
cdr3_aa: ASTPNFGQLYGYT

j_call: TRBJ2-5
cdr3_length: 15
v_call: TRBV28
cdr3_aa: ASSLPTSGAIQETQY

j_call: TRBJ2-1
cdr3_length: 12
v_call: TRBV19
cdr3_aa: ASKAGATYNEQF

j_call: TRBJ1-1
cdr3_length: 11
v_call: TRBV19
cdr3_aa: ASSISLGREAF

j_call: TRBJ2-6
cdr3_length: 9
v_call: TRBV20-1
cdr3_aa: SASGANVLT

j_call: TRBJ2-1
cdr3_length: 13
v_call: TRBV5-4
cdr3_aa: ASSLVTSGRHEQF

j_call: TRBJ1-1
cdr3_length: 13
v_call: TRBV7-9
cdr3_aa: ASSLARDSNTEAF

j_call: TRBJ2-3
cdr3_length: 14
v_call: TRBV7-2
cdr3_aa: ASSPRLAGSTDTQY

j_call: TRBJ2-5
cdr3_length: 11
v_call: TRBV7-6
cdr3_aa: ASSLDQSGTQY

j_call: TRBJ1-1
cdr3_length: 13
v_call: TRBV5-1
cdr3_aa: ASSLEFQWNTEAF

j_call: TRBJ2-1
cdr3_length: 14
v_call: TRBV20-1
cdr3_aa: SASWPTGDLFNEQF

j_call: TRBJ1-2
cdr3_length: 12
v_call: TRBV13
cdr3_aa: ASSRTGANYGYT

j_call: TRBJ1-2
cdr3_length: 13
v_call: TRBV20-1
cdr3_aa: SASRGGNNGLGYT

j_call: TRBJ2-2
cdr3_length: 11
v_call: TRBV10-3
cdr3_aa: AISAQNTGELF

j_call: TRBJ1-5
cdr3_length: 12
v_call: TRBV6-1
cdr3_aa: ASSEAGRGWPQH

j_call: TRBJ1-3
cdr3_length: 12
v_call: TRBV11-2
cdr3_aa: ASRGGVSGNTIY